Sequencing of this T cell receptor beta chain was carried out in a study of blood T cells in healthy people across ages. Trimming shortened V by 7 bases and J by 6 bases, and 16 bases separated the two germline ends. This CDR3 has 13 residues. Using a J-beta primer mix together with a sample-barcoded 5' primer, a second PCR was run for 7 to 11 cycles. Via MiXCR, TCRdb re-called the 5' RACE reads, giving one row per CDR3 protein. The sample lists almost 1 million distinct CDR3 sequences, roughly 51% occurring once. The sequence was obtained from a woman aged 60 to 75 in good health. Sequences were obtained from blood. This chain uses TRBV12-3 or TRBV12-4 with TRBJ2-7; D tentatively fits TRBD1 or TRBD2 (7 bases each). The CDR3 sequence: CASISGGEGEQYF. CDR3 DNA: TGTGCCAGCATATCAGGGGGGGAGGGCGAGCAGTACTTC.